This T cell receptor (beta chain) is drawn from a study of T cells in narcolepsy. In the study overall: Patients with NT1 or NT2 and healthy control donors were enrolled. Study-level points and caveats: In some patient and control memory CD4+ samples, autoreactive clones were absent. Healthy controls reportedly lacked the autoreactive clonotypes serially found in patients' blood. HCRT-specific and TRIB2-specific autoreactive clonotypes appeared among same-patient CSF and blood CD4+ clonotypes.

Sequenced by immunoSEQ multiplex PCR; TCRdb stores in-frame clones only, minus some. Of 34,000 or so clones in the sample, 60% to 85% were seen once. As regards this clone: Its antigen is as yet unknown.

The CDR3 covers 16 residues. V lost 4 bases, J lost 4 bases, and 17 bases lay in between. Per the germline V gene, CDR1 is SGHRS and CDR2 is YFSETQ. The source material was memory (CD45RA-) CD4+ T cells from blood. The TCR comes from a human donor in good health. The chain has TRBV5-1 and TRBJ2-2; the D is unclear. This chain's CDR3 is CASSPKVGVGTGELFF. As DNA, the CDR3 is TGCGCCAGCAGCCCCAAGGTTGGGGTTGGCACCGGGGAGCTGTTTTTT.